This T cell receptor beta chain is from a study of CD8+CD57+ T cells in acquired aplastic anemia listed by TCRdb under 2018. At the level of the whole study: DNA extracted from sorted CD4+ and CD8+ cells had a mean of about 3.3 ug, with a range of roughly 0.2 to 27.4 ug. A CD8+CD57+ expansion meant a frequency higher than the mean frequency seen in healthy subjects.

Patients chosen for sequencing had shown expansion of CD8+CD57+ cells by flow cytometry. Every patient had a diagnosis of severe acquired aplastic anemia based on International Study of Aplastic Anemia and Agranulocytosis and Camitta criteria. Patients had received no therapy at the time of blood sampling. TCR repertoires of sorted CD4+ and CD8+ blood T cells from severe aplastic anemia patients and healthy subjects were deep-sequenced in the study. In the USA, patient enrollment took place under clinicaltrials.gov protocols 00001620, 01623167, 00001397, 00071045, 00081523 and 00961064. Ficoll-Paque density gradient centrifugation was used to isolate peripheral blood mononuclear cells. Before DNA was extracted, CD4+ and CD8+ T cells were sorted using either FACS or magnetic beads. Note on this clonotype: It lacks a known antigen. A much more abundant neighbour one base away suggests this may be a read error.

The paper as a whole reports these results and caveats: Although around 30 CD8+ CDR3 sequences were shared by patients and controls, these sequences appeared highly expressed in patients and within the immunodominant clones of patients. CD8+ Simpson's diversity did not differ significantly between patients and healthy controls (P=0.060).

Genomic DNA was used as template for profiling of TCR beta VDJ combinations and CDR3 sequences. An Illumina HiSeq 2000 was the platform used for TCR repertoire sequencing. The paper's processing steps were these. TRBV/TRBJ rearrangement plots, CDR3 size and DJ length profiles, and Simpson's diversity index were used to assess repertoires. The most abundant DNA sequence in the deep sequencing data was defined as the immunodominant clone. CDR3 amino acid sequences were checked for sharing between subjects and were compared against published repertoires and the VDJdb database. The raw public reads went through TCRdb reprocessing: fastp at Q25, MiXCR clone calling, in-frame beta chains kept. Records with the same CDR3 protein are collapsed into one entry carrying the most frequent genes and DNA. V and J calls and clone size were set by TCRdb, not the authors. The sample records 180,000 or so distinct CDR3 sequences, roughly 50% of which are singletons. The top ten hold around 2% of the sample.

Between the V and J ends, shortened by 7 bases and 7 bases respectively, the junction contains 16 bases. CDR1 LGHNT and CDR2 FRNRAP are derived from the germline V gene. The CDR3 sequence holds 13 residues, the cysteine and phenylalanine included. The DNA shown is the 39-base CDR3, in frame from base 1. The sequenced material came from sorted CD4+, CD8+, or CD8+CD57+ T cells (not recorded which) from PBMCs. This chain joins TRBV12-5 to TRBJ1-1; matching of 5 bases hints at TRBD1 as the D gene. The sequence was collected from a human donor with aplastic anemia. Read as DNA, the sequence is TGTGCTAGTGTCCTCGACAGTGGAAGTGAAGCTTTCTTT. This gives the protein CASVLDSGSEAFF.